The 21 T cell receptor beta chains below all came from one sample that was sequenced in a study of cytomegalovirus exposure and HLA in healthy donors. Researchers ran the PCR with 60 Vbeta and 13 Jbeta primers. Data came from immunoSEQ multiplex PCR; TCRdb stores just in-frame clones and leaves some out. This table lists roughly 120,000 clones. Sequencing used PBMCs. These receptors all come from a man under 40 in good health and CMV-seronegative.

V gene TRBV28 combines with J gene TRBJ2-7; 14 bases fit TRBD2. Trimming removed 8 bases from V and 3 bases from J; junction bases left unmatched: 12. This CDR3 region has 17 residues. Per the germline V gene, CDR1 is MDHEN and CDR2 is SYDVKM. This chain's CDR3 is CASGQTIGTSGSYEQYF. Here the CDR3 DNA reads TGTGCCAGCGGGCAGACGATCGGGACTAGCGGGAGCTACGAGCAGTACTTC.

This rearrangement joins TRBV10-2 to TRBJ1-1; unclear D gene. Germline V gene lookup returns CDR1 WSHSY and CDR2 SAAADI. CDR3 length equals 16 residues. Trimming pared 4 bases from V and 8 bases from J, leaving 23 bases between. The CDR3 DNA is TGCGCCAGCAGTGGGAACCGGGAGAGGACCAATGGGGAAGCTTTCTTT. Its translation is CASSGNRERTNGEAFF.

The chain has TRBV2 and TRBJ1-1; no clear D. Germline V CDR1 and CDR2: SNHLY, FYNNEI. Trimming cost V 8 bases and J 7 bases, with 14 bases left between them. This CDR3 contains 12 residues. The CDR3 DNA reads as TGTGCCAGCCCCGGTAGGTCGGGTGAAGCTTTCTTT. Protein sequence: CASPGRSGEAFF.

CDR3 DNA sequence: TGCGCCAGCAGCGAGGGACAGGGGGCTGGAAACACCATATATTTT. Its protein product is CASSEGQGAGNTIYF. The chain couples TRBV5-1 to TRBJ1-3; TRBD1 aligns across 11 bases. The CDR3 is 15 amino acids. The J segment lost 2 bases and the V segment lost 4 bases, leaving 2 bases of the junction unmatched. Per germline, CDR1 SGHRS and CDR2 YFSETQ.

This chain joins TRBV12-5 and TRBJ1-4, with D maybe TRBD1 (5 bases). V lost 8 bases, J lost 5 bases, and 15 bases lay in between. Germline V lookup: CDR1 LGHNT, CDR2 FRNRAP. CDR3 size: 14 residues. CDR3 in DNA: TGTGCTAGTAGACAGCGGGGGGAAAATGAAAAACTGTTTTTT. Translation gives CASRQRGENEKLFF.

The rearrangement joins TRBV5-1 to TRBJ2-5, with D perhaps matching TRBD2 (5 bases). This CDR3 has 15 residues. Germline V CDR1 and CDR2: SGHRS, YFSETQ. V was clipped by 3 bases and J by 1 base, with 13 bases between them. The CDR3 DNA is TGCGCCAGCAGCTGGGTAGCGAATTCCCAAGAGACCCAGTACTTC. As protein: CASSWVANSQETQYF.

This chain connects TRBV7-9 to TRBJ2-1; 14 nucleotides line up with TRBD2. V shed 4 bases, J shed 9 bases, and the junction held 8 bases outside the gene matches. The CDR3 totals 16 residues. CDR1 is SEHNR and CDR2 is FQNEAQ in the germline V gene (reference sequence). CDR3: CASSSTTSGRAREQFF. The CDR3 DNA sequence: TGTGCCAGCAGCTCCACGACTAGCGGGAGGGCCCGTGAGCAGTTCTTC.

The CDR3 nucleotides are TGTGCCAGCAGTCTCCCGGCGGGGCCCCTTGAAGCTTTCTTT. Protein: CASSLPAGPLEAFF. The chain couples TRBV28 to TRBJ1-1; D might be TRBD1 (5 bases). Germline CDR1 MDHEN, CDR2 SYDVKM. Trimming removed 5 bases at V and 7 bases at J, with 17 bases between. This CDR3 is 14 amino acids long.

The chain joins TRBV5-1 to TRBJ2-5; TRBD2 aligns across 10 bases. The better agreement between TRBJ2-7 and the DNA end casts doubt on the J call. Germline loops: CDR1 SGHRS, CDR2 YFSETQ. CDR3 length: 13 residues. The CDR3 reads CASSLVAGGEQYF. CDR3 sequence (DNA): TGCGCCAGCAGCTTGGTAGCGGGAGGCGAGCAGTACTTC.

This rearrangement joins TRBV19 to TRBJ2-1; 9 bases line up with TRBD2. Per germline, CDR1 LNHDA and CDR2 SQIVND (reference sequence). J gave up 7 bases and V 7 bases, and 5 bases lay outside the gene matches. This CDR3 spans 13 amino acids. Written as DNA, the CDR3 is TGTGCCAGTAAGGTGGCGGGAGGGAATGAGCAGTTCTTC. This translates into CASKVAGGNEQFF. Variable domain in full (rest from reference TRBV19 and TRBJ2-1): DGGITQSPKYLFRKEGQNVTLSCEQNLNHDAMYWYRQDPGQGLRLIYYSQIVNDFQKGDIAEGYSVSREKKESFPLTVTSAQKNPTAFYLCASKVAGGNEQFFGPGTRLTVL.

V gene TRBV4-1 combines with J gene TRBJ2-4; a weak D match, TRBD2 (5 bases). This CDR3 region has 15 residues. Deletions cut 0 bases from V and 9 bases from J, with 15 bases between. Germline CDR1 is MGHRA and CDR2 is YSYEKL. CDR3 bases: TGCGCCAGCAGCCAAGACAGCCAGAGAAGCGGCATTCAGTACTTC. Translating gives CASSQDSQRSGIQYF.

V usage is TRBV5-8 and J usage is TRBJ1-1; the D is unclear. The germline V gene encodes CDR1 SGHTS and CDR2 YDEGEE. V was clipped by 4 bases and J by 3 bases, with 13 bases between them. CDR3 length equals 14 residues. The CDR3: CASSSSRHHTEAFF. The CDR3 DNA is TGTGCCAGCAGCAGTTCTCGACACCACACTGAAGCTTTCTTT.

This chain uses TRBV29-1 with TRBJ1-1; possibly TRBD1 for D (5 bases). The CDR3 is made up of 13 amino acids. V dropped 7 bases and J dropped 1 base, with 13 bases sitting between them. Germline V CDR1 and CDR2: SQVTM, ANQGSEA. As DNA, the CDR3 is TGCAGCGGAAGGGGAGGCCCGAACACTGAAGCTTTCTTT. Translated: CSGRGGPNTEAFF. The variable domain in full, with the rest retrieved from reference TRBV29-1 and TRBJ1-1, is SAVISQKPSRDICQRGTSLTIQCQVDSQVTMMFWYRQQPGQSLTLIATANQGSEATYESGFVIDKFPISRPNLTFSTLTVSNMSPEDSSIYLCSGRGGPNTEAFFGQGTRLTVV.

The gene calls are TRBV28 and TRBJ1-5; 9 nucleotides match TRBD1. The CDR3 has 15 residues. Trimming took 5 bases from V and 1 from J; bases not matched to a gene: 3. In germline, CDR1 is MDHEN, CDR2 SYDVKM. The CDR3 is CASSPTGGSNQPQHF. CDR3 in DNA: TGTGCCAGCAGTCCGACAGGGGGGAGCAATCAGCCCCAGCATTTT.

V usage is TRBV29-1 and J usage is TRBJ1-2, with 10 positions matching TRBD1. V shed 2 bases, J shed 3 bases, and the junction held 3 bases outside the gene matches. Germline CDR1 and CDR2: SQVTM and ANQGSEA. The CDR3 covers 14 residues. The CDR3 loop reads CSVEWTGGYYGYTF. The DNA of the CDR3 is TGCAGCGTTGAATGGACAGGGGGGTACTATGGCTACACCTTC.

The V and J genes are TRBV28 and TRBJ2-6, with D possibly matching TRBD2 (5 bases). CDR1 and CDR2 from the germline V gene are MDHEN and SYDVKM. There are 16 residues in the CDR3. Trimming stripped 4 bases from V and 0 bases from J, with 10 bases between. CDR3 DNA sequence: TGTGCCAGCAGTTCCCGGACTCTCTCTGGGGCCAACGTCCTGACTTTC. It yields the protein CASSSRTLSGANVLTF.

This chain connects TRBV28 to TRBJ2-7, with 10 bases aligning to TRBD1. The CDR3 covers 16 residues. CDR1 is MDHEN and CDR2 is SYDVKM in the germline V gene. With V trimmed by 3 bases and J by 4 bases, 9 bases remained unmatched. CDR3 sequence (DNA): TGTGCCAGCAGTTTGGTGGGGGGACAGGGGAGGTACGAGCAGTACTTC. This codes for CASSLVGGQGRYEQYF.

The chain joins TRBV4-3 to TRBJ2-7; a possible D gene is TRBD2 (5 bases). CDR1 LGHNA and CDR2 YSLEER come from the germline V gene. The V end lost 5 bases, the J end lost 3 bases, and 11 bases lay between the germline ends. The CDR3 runs to 13 residues. The CDR3 spells CASSASGSYEQYF. The DNA of the CDR3 is TGCGCCAGCAGCGCCTCGGGAAGCTACGAGCAGTACTTC.

The chain links TRBV25-1 to TRBJ1-1; D perhaps matches TRBD1 (5 bases). CDR1 MGHDK and CDR2 SYGVNS come from the germline V gene. V lost 5 bases and J lost 3, with 19 bases in between. This CDR3 has 16 residues. The CDR3: CASSKTLGVPDTEAFF. In DNA, the CDR3 is TGTGCCAGCAGTAAAACCCTAGGGGTTCCTGACACTGAAGCTTTCTTT.

The chain has TRBV29-1 and TRBJ2-5, with unresolved D. Judging by the DNA end, TRBJ2-7 fits better; the J call may be wrong. Germline V gene sequence: CDR1 SQVTM, CDR2 ANQGSEA. The CDR3 is made up of 12 amino acids. The CDR3 region is CSVGAFVNEQYF. The DNA for the CDR3 is TGCAGCGTTGGAGCCTTCGTGAACGAGCAGTACTTC.

The J gene is TRBJ2-1, the V gene TRBV5-1, with D tentatively TRBD2 (5 bases). CDR1 is SGHRS and CDR2 is YFSETQ in the germline V gene. V was cut by 2 bases and J by 5 bases, with 11 bases left in between. CDR3 length equals 14 residues. The CDR3 region has the DNA TGCGCCAGCAGCTTCGGACTCTATGACAATGAGCAGTTCTTC. Amino acid sequence: CASSFGLYDNEQFF.